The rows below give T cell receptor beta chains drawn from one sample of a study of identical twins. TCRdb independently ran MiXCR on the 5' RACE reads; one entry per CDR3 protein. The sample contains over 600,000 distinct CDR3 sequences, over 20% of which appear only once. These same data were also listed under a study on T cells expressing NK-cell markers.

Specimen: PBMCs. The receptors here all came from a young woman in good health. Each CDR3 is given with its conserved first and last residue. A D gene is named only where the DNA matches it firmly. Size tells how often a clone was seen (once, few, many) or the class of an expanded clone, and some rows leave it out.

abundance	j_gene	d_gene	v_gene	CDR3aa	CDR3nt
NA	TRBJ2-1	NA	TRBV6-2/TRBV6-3	CASSFTSIFGEQFF	TGTGCCAGCAGTTTCACCTCTATTTTTGGTGAGCAGTTCTTC
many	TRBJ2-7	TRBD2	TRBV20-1	CSASATSGVQQQYF	TGCAGTGCTAGCGCGACTAGCGGAGTTCAACAGCAGTACTTC
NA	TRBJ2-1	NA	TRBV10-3	CAISEAPYNEQFF	TGTGCCATCAGTGAGGCGCCCTACAATGAGCAGTTCTTC
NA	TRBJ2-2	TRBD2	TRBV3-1	CASSRRTSGRDTGELFF	TGTGCCAGCAGCCGAAGAACTAGCGGGAGGGACACCGGGGAGCTGTTTTTT
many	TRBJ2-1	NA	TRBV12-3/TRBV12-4	CASSPTTGNEQFF	TGTGCCAGCAGTCCGACGACGGGCAATGAGCAGTTCTTC
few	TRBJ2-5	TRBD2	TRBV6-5	CASSCSGLAEETQYF	TGTGCCAGCAGTTGCTCGGGACTAGCGGAAGAGACCCAGTACTTC
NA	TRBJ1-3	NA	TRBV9	CASSEATPGNTIYF	TGTGCCAGCAGCGAGGCCACTCCTGGAAACACCATATATTTT
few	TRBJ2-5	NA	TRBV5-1	CASSSDGLMRETQYF	TGCGCCAGCAGCTCCGACGGCCTAATGCGGGAGACCCAGTACTTC
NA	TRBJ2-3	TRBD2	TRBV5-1	CASSYGLASTDTQYF	TGCGCCAGCAGCTACGGACTAGCGAGTACAGATACGCAGTATTTT
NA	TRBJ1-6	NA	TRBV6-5	CASSSSAIDSPLHF	TGTGCCAGCAGTTCCTCCGCAATAGACTCACCCCTCCACTTT
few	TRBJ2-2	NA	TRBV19	CASSRQTGELFF	TGTGCCAGTAGTAGGCAGACCGGGGAGCTGTTTTTT
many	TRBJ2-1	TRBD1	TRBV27	CASSTQGAVSYNEQFF	TGTGCCAGCAGTACGCAGGGGGCTGTGTCCTACAATGAGCAGTTCTTC
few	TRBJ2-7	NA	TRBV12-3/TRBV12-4	CASSLALGVLYEQYF	TGTGCCAGCAGTTTAGCGCTGGGGGTCCTCTACGAGCAGTACTTC
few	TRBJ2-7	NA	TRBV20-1	CSASSDTSYEQYF	TGCAGTGCTAGTTCCGACACTTCCTACGAGCAGTACTTC
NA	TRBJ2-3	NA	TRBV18	CASSPAATASTDTQYF	TGTGCCAGCTCACCAGCGGCAACCGCGAGCACAGATACGCAGTATTTT
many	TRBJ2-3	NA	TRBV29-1	CSVAEGLTDTQYF	TGCAGCGTTGCCGAGGGCCTCACAGATACGCAGTATTTT
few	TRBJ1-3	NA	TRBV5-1	CASSERVSGNTIYF	TGCGCCAGTAGCGAGCGGGTCTCTGGAAACACCATATATTTT
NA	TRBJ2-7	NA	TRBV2	CASGGTTYEQYF	TGTGCCAGCGGGGGCACGACGTACGAGCAGTACTTC
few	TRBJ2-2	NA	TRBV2	CAHPGKNTGELFF	TGTGCGCACCCCGGAAAAAACACCGGGGAGCTGTTTTTT
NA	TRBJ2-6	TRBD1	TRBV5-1	CASSSGQRGANVLTF	TGCGCCAGCAGCTCGGGACAGCGTGGGGCCAACGTCCTGACTTTC
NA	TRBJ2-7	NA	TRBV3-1	CASSQDWSGYEQYF	TGTGCCAGCAGCCAAGATTGGAGCGGCTACGAGCAGTACTTC
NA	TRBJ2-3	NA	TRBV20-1	CSAGGGLADTDTQYF	TGCAGTGCAGGAGGGGGGCTAGCCGACACAGATACGCAGTATTTT
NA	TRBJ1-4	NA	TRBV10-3	CAISLQGFEKLFF	TGTGCCATCAGTCTACAGGGATTTGAAAAACTGTTTTTT
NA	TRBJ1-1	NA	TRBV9	CASSGRELNTEAFF	TGTGCCAGCAGTGGTCGGGAGTTGAACACTGAAGCTTTCTTT
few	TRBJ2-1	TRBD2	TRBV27	CASSGTSGSSVYNEQFF	TGTGCCAGCAGTGGGACTAGCGGGAGTTCGGTTTACAATGAGCAGTTCTTC
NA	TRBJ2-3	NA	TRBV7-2	CASSLGVAFNTQYF	TGTGCCAGCAGCTTAGGCGTCGCCTTCAATACGCAGTATTTT
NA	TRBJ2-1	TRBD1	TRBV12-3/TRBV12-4	CASSGPGTAYNEQFF	TGTGCCAGCAGTGGACCCGGGACAGCTTACAATGAGCAGTTCTTC
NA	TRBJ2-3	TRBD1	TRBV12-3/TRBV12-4	CASSRDRPTDTQYF	TGTGCCAGCAGTCGGGACAGGCCCACCGATACGCAGTATTTT
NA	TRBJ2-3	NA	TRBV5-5	CASSLSTFRPLDTQYF	TGTGCCAGCAGCTTGAGCACATTCAGACCCTTAGATACGCAGTATTTT
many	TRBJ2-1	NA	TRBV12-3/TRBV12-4	CASSGTYNEQFF	TGTGCCAGCAGTGGGACTTATAATGAGCAGTTCTTC
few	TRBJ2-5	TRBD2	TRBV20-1	CSAASGWYQETQYF	TGCAGTGCTGCTAGCGGGTGGTACCAAGAGACCCAGTACTTC
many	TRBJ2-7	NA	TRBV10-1	CASSEADRAEQYF	TGCGCCAGCAGTGAAGCGGACAGAGCCGAGCAGTACTTC
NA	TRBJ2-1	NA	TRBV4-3	CASSQGFAGSDRRVDEQFF	TGCGCCAGCAGCCAAGGCTTTGCGGGATCTGATAGGAGGGTCGATGAGCAGTTCTTC
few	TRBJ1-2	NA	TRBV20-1	CSARELQGLSVGYTF	TGCAGTGCTAGAGAACTACAGGGTCTTAGTGTTGGCTACACCTTC
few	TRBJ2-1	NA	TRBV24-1	CATSDLRQDQQFF	TGTGCCACCAGTGATCTCCGACAGGACCAGCAGTTCTTC
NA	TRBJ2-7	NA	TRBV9	CASSPNEPGLGEQYF	TGTGCCAGCAGCCCAAATGAGCCAGGGCTGGGGGAGCAGTACTTC
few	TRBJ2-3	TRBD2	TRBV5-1	CASRFGGLAGSTDTQYF	TGCGCCAGCAGATTCGGGGGACTAGCGGGGAGCACAGATACGCAGTATTTT
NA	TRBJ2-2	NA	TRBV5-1	CASSLGLVGTGELFF	TGCGCCAGCAGCTTGGGACTAGTCGGCACCGGGGAGCTGTTTTTT
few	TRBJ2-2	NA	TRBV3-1	CASSQESRHYTGELFF	TGTGCCAGCAGCCAAGAGTCGCGACACTACACCGGGGAGCTGTTTTTT
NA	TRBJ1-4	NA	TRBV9	CASSVVAFGGKLFF	TGTGCCAGCAGCGTAGTGGCTTTCGGCGGAAAACTGTTTTTT